The 32 T cell receptor beta chains in this list originate from one sample, sequenced in a study of blood T cells in healthy people across ages. Primed by a sample-barcoded 5' primer and a J-beta primer mix, a second PCR proceeded for roughly 6 to 12 cycles. A single record per CDR3 protein comes from TCRdb applying MiXCR to the 5' RACE reads. This table holds roughly 800,000 distinct CDR3 sequences, 58% found once. The sequencing input was blood. The receptors here all came from a man aged 25-45 years in good health.

At least ten counts were recorded for this clonotype. The genes are TRBV4-3 and TRBJ2-3; D ambiguous. Germline V gives CDR1 LGHNA, CDR2 YSLEER. The V gene lost 0 bases and the J gene lost 3 bases, with 10 bases spanning the gap. This CDR3 contains 15 residues. The DNA of the CDR3 is TGCGCCAGCAGCCAAGAGTACGGCCGAACAGATACGCAGTATTTT. The encoded protein is CASSQEYGRTDTQYF.

V and J are TRBV5-1 and TRBJ1-2; 8 nucleotides agree with TRBD1. The germline gives CDR1 SGHRS, CDR2 YFSETQ. The trim removed 0 bases at V and 4 bases at J, leaving 11 bases unmatched. The CDR3 has 17 amino acids. The CDR3 region has the DNA TGCGCCAGCAGCTTGGCCGTCAGGGGGCGAACAGTCTATGGCTACACCTTC. Protein: CASSLAVRGRTVYGYTF.

The rearrangement uses TRBV20-1 and TRBJ2-7; 7 bases are shared with TRBD2. The CDR3 runs 14 residues. After removal of 1 base from V and 1 base from J, the junction contained 4 bases not matched to a gene. The germline CDR1 and CDR2 sequences are DFQATT and SNEGSKA (reference sequence). CDR3 sequence (DNA): TGCAGTGCTAGAGTAGCGGGTACATCCTACGAGCAGTACTTC. Translating gives CSARVAGTSYEQYF.

This clonotype turned up a few times. This sequence joins TRBV7-9 and TRBJ1-6; D unclear. The CDR3 runs 13 residues. V was clipped by 5 bases and J by 10 bases, with 12 bases between them. Germline CDR1 is SEHNR and CDR2 is FQNEAQ (reference sequence). The CDR3 bases are TGTGCCAGCAGCACCGGGGAAAAGTCACCCCTCCACTTT. It is translated as CASSTGEKSPLHF.

This clonotype was counted only a few times. The CDR3 loop is CATSDPGDGYNEQYF. CDR3 bases: TGTGCCACCAGTGATCCCGGTGATGGGTACAATGAGCAGTACTTC. The gene calls are TRBV24-1 and TRBJ2-1; D is ambiguous. The closer fit of TRBJ2-7 to the DNA end suggests the J call may be wrong. CDR1 is KGHDR, CDR2 SFDVKD, per germline. This CDR3 spans 15 amino acids.

This clonotype occurred a few times. The rearrangement uses TRBV5-6 and TRBJ2-5; 7 bases are shared with TRBD2. Germline CDR1 is SGHDT and CDR2 is YYEEEE. The V gene end was trimmed by 1 base and the J gene end by 4 bases; junction bases not matched to a gene: 7. This CDR3 comprises 15 residues. CDR3 nucleotide sequence: TGTGCCAGCAGCTTGAGGGGAGGGTTACTAGAGACCCAGTACTTC. The encoded protein is CASSLRGGLLETQYF.

A single count supports this clonotype. V is TRBV7-9 and J is TRBJ2-2, with TRBD2 as a possible D gene (6 bases). Between the trimmed V and J ends, which lost 7 bases and 0 bases, there was a span of 12 bases. This CDR3 spans 15 amino acids. The V gene's germline CDR1 is SEHNR and CDR2 FQNEAQ (reference sequence). This CDR3 is CASIIRETNTGELFF. DNA for the CDR3: TGTGCCAGCATTATTCGGGAGACGAACACCGGGGAGCTGTTTTTT.

The chain carries TRBV7-9 and TRBJ2-5; 11 nucleotides match TRBD2. The CDR3 has 20 residues. The junction had 33 bases not matched to a gene; V was cut back by 10 bases and J by 11 bases. Germline values: CDR1 SEHNR, CDR2 FQNEAQ (reference sequence). Here the CDR3 DNA reads TGTGCCATCTCATCCGTGCGGACAGGACATAGCGGGAGGGCCGTGGATGAGCAGTACTTC. Its translation: CAISSVRTGHSGRAVDEQYF.

The gene calls are TRBV5-8 and TRBJ2-7, with D perhaps being TRBD1 or TRBD2 (5 bases each). V dropped 4 bases and J dropped 3 bases, with 23 bases sitting between them. The CDR3 loop spans 17 amino acids. The V gene's germline CDR1 is SGHTS and CDR2 YDEGEE. The CDR3 is CASSPVGDGISFYEQYF. The CDR3 region has the DNA TGTGCCAGCAGCCCGGTGGGGGACGGAATCTCCTTCTACGAGCAGTACTTC.

This chain connects TRBV5-6 to TRBJ2-3; the match to TRBD2 covers 10 bases. The CDR3 spans 15 residues. V lost 3 bases, J lost 6 bases, and 7 bases stayed unmatched. Germline V CDR1 and CDR2: SGHDT, YYEEEE. DNA for the CDR3: TGTGCCAGCAGCTCAGGACTAGCGGTGCGGGATACGCAGTATTTT. Its protein product is CASSSGLAVRDTQYF.

The chain combines TRBV29-1 with TRBJ2-7; D may be TRBD1 (5 bases). The CDR3 is 13 residues long. V lost 4 bases, J lost 12 bases, and 22 bases lay in between. Germline CDR1 and CDR2: SQVTM and ANQGSEA. The CDR3: CSVGATDKNIRYF. CDR3 nucleotides: TGCAGCGTTGGGGCGACGGACAAAAACATTCGGTACTTC.

Comments on this clonotype: Its ends do not fully match the called genes, so a read error is possible. The V gene is TRBV4-1, the J gene TRBJ2-1, with TRBD1 matching 7 bases. Germline CDR1 MGHRA, CDR2 YSYEKL. This CDR3 contains 18 residues. CDR3 sequence (DNA): TGCGCCAGCAGCCAATACCTTAACCGGGACAGTCGGTACAATGAGCAGGTCTTC. Translation gives CASSQYLNRDSRYNEQVF.

The chain recombines TRBV28 with TRBJ2-5; D unclear. The CDR3 is made up of 12 amino acids. Germline CDR1 and CDR2: MDHEN and SYDVKM. V shed 8 bases and J shed 11 bases, with 18 bases lying between them. The DNA for the CDR3 is TGTGCCAGCCTTGGTGGGTGGTACGGGCAGTACTTC. It is translated as CASLGGWYGQYF.

The chain has TRBV20-1 and TRBJ2-3; unclear D gene. The CDR3 runs to 15 residues. The V end was cut by 3 bases, the J end by 0 bases, with 13 bases between. Germline V CDR1 and CDR2: DFQATT, SNEGSKA (reference sequence). The CDR3 sequence: CSASLPYISTDTQYF. CDR3 coding DNA: TGCAGTGCTAGTCTCCCCTACATAAGCACAGATACGCAGTATTTT.

The gene calls are TRBV15 and TRBJ2-2, with TRBD2 matching 10 bases. With V trimmed by 1 base and J by 2 bases, 10 bases remained unmatched. From germline, CDR1 is LNHNV and CDR2 YYDKDF (reference sequence). CDR3 size: 19 residues. The CDR3 loop reads CATSRGGNSGGLNTGELFF. In DNA form, the CDR3 reads TGTGCCACCAGCAGAGGAGGGAATAGCGGGGGGTTAAACACCGGGGAGCTGTTTTTT.

The J gene is TRBJ2-4, the V gene TRBV4-2; 7 nucleotides align to TRBD1. The J call is uncertain, as TRBJ2-5 better fits the DNA end. The CDR3 has 14 amino acids. Per germline, CDR1 LGHNA and CDR2 YNFKEQ. CDR3 DNA sequence: TGTGCCAGCAGCCAAGGGGACAGCGAACAGACCCAGTACTTC. It codes for CASSQGDSEQTQYF.

This clonotype was counted a single time. V is TRBV6-2 or TRBV6-3 and J is TRBJ2-6; the D is unclear. The CDR3 sequence is 13 residues long. V gave up 8 bases and J gave up 0 bases, with 5 bases separating them. The V gene's germline CDR1 is MNHEY and CDR2 SVGEGT. The CDR3 DNA sequence: TGTGCCAGCCAGTACTCTGGGGCCAACGTCCTGACTTTC. It is translated as CASQYSGANVLTF.

The J gene is TRBJ1-1, the V gene TRBV18; no firm D call. The CDR3 has 13 residues. V shed 5 bases and J shed 7 bases, with 14 bases lying between them. The germline gives CDR1 KGHSH, CDR2 LQKENI. CDR3 coding DNA: TGTGCCAGCTCAGGGTCTTGGTCGAGTGAAGCTTTCTTT. Its translation: CASSGSWSSEAFF.

The V call is TRBV28, the J call TRBJ1-1, with no clear D. V was clipped by 6 bases and J by 8 bases, with 13 bases between them. The CDR3 is made up of 12 amino acids. CDR1 MDHEN and CDR2 SYDVKM come from the germline V gene. The CDR3 loop reads CASRHGRAEAFF. For the CDR3, the DNA is TGTGCCAGCAGGCATGGTAGGGCAGAAGCTTTCTTT.

This clonotype came up a few times. The chain combines TRBV10-3 with TRBJ2-2, with TRBD1 identical over 7 bases. V was pared by 3 bases and J by 3 bases, with 4 bases of the junction left unmatched. In germline, CDR1 is ENHRY, CDR2 SYGVKD. CDR3 size: 15 residues. The CDR3 DNA sequence: TGTGCCATCAGTGAAAGAGGGGGCGACACCGGGGAGCTGTTTTTT. This encodes CAISERGGDTGELFF.

This clonotype was seen more than once but under ten times. The chain links TRBV6-5 to TRBJ2-3, with a weak D call TRBD1 (5 bases). V dropped 5 bases and J dropped 1 base, with 7 bases sitting between them. In germline, CDR1 is MNHEY, CDR2 SVGAGI. The CDR3 extends over 13 amino acids. CDR3 region: CASSVQGTDTQYF. CDR3 nucleotides: TGTGCCAGCAGTGTACAGGGCACAGATACGCAGTATTTT.

The CDR3 here is CSARTSASGSWNTQYF. The CDR3 coding sequence is TGCAGTGCTAGAACGTCGGCTAGCGGGTCCTGGAATACGCAGTATTTT. V gene TRBV20-1 combines with J gene TRBJ2-3; 8 nucleotides agree with TRBD2. V was pared by 2 bases and J by 7 bases, with 14 bases of the junction left unmatched. Germline lookup yields CDR1 DFQATT and CDR2 SNEGSKA (reference sequence). CDR3 length: 16 residues.

The chain links TRBV20-1 to TRBJ2-1, with D uncertain. The CDR3 runs to 13 residues. V lost 3 bases and J lost 7, with 13 bases in between. Per germline, CDR1 DFQATT and CDR2 SNEGSKA (reference sequence). CDR3 nucleotides: TGCAGTGCTAGTTGGGCGGTTAGAAATGAGCAGTTCTTC. Its protein product is CSASWAVRNEQFF.

This clonotype has more than one count but fewer than ten. The V call is TRBV5-1, the J call TRBJ2-5; TRBD2 matches at 7 bases. Germline V gives CDR1 SGHRS, CDR2 YFSETQ. Germline trimming cut 0 bases from V and 11 bases from J; bases unmatched to any gene: 7. The length of the CDR3 is 13 residues. The CDR3 DNA reads TGCGCCAGCAGCTTGGGACTAGCCCGGGAGCAGTACTTC. It specifies CASSLGLAREQYF.

This clonotype occurred once. V gene TRBV7-2 combines with J gene TRBJ2-1; D is perhaps TRBD1 (5 bases). The CDR3 runs to 16 residues. CDR1 SGHTA and CDR2 FQGNSA come from the germline V gene. V was clipped by 3 bases and J by 4 bases, with 16 bases between them. The CDR3 sequence: CASSFVGRQGYNEQFF. DNA for the CDR3: TGTGCCAGCAGCTTCGTCGGACGGCAGGGTTACAATGAGCAGTTCTTC.

The table lists this clonotype with a few counts. J is TRBJ2-4 and V is TRBV6-2 or TRBV6-3; no reliable D call. The germline V and J ends were trimmed by 4 bases and 0 bases, with 7 bases remaining between them. Looked up from germline, CDR1 is MNHEY and CDR2 is SVGEGT. The CDR3 loop spans 14 amino acids. The CDR3 bases are TGTGCCAGCAGTTCGACGGTAGCCAAAAACATTCAGTACTTC. Protein: CASSSTVAKNIQYF.

The rearrangement links TRBV3-1 to TRBJ2-3, with 9 bases aligning to TRBD2. The trim removed 4 bases at V and 1 base at J, leaving 9 bases unmatched. CDR3 length equals 17 residues. Germline CDR1 LGHDT, CDR2 YNNKEL (reference sequence). CDR3 coding DNA: TGTGCCAGCAGCCCCCGCGCGGGGGGGCCCCGCACAGATACGCAGTATTTT. Protein: CASSPRAGGPRTDTQYF.

This sequence joins TRBV28 and TRBJ1-2; unclear D gene. The CDR3 contains 10 residues. Trimming removed 10 bases from V and 4 bases from J, with 7 bases in between. The germline V gene has CDR1 MDHEN and CDR2 SYDVKM. The CDR3 reads CATQFYGYTF. For the CDR3, the DNA is TGTGCCACCCAGTTCTATGGCTACACCTTC.

The sample holds one count of this clonotype. V and J are TRBV5-1 and TRBJ2-7, with 10 bases that match TRBD1. The germline gives CDR1 SGHRS, CDR2 YFSETQ. This CDR3 region has 14 residues. J lost 7 bases, V lost 8 bases, and 12 bases had no gene match. The chain's CDR3 is CASERDRGFDEQYF. DNA for the CDR3: TGCGCCAGTGAGAGGGACAGGGGTTTTGATGAGCAGTACTTC.

CDR3 in DNA: TGCAGTGCGGCGCCGGGACAGGGCTTTATGCATACGCAGTATTTT. It specifies CSAAPGQGFMHTQYF. The chain recombines TRBV20-1 with TRBJ2-3; 9 positions agree with TRBD1. The CDR3 has 15 amino acids. CDR1 is DFQATT, CDR2 SNEGSKA, per germline (reference sequence). The J segment lost 7 bases and the V segment lost 6 bases, leaving 14 bases of the junction unmatched.

The chain has TRBV5-1 and TRBJ2-3; tentative D call: TRBD1 (7 bases). V shed 5 bases and J shed 6 bases, with 10 bases lying between them. This CDR3 is 12 amino acids long. CDR1 SGHRS and CDR2 YFSETQ come from the germline V gene. CDR3 coding DNA: TGCGCCAGCAGGGAGGGGGCCGATACGCAGTATTTT. As protein: CASREGADTQYF.

With regard to this clonotype: The junction differs from germline at one of its ends, possibly a read error. This sequence joins TRBV20-1 and TRBJ2-1; tentatively, D is TRBD2 (6 bases). This CDR3 is built from 16 residues. Germline assignment: CDR1 DFQATT and CDR2 SNEGSKA (reference sequence). In DNA form, the CDR3 reads TGCAGTGCTCGCCTGTCGGGTAGCGGCCGCCACAATGAGGAGTTCTTC. Translating it yields CSARLSGSGRHNEEFF.